Here is one T cell receptor beta chain with its context. Antigen unknown. The data stem from a study of regulatory T cells in long-lasting Graves disease. Study-level points and caveats: Under persistent disease, TRBV28, TRBJ1-2 and TRBJ2-5 were used preferentially. It was possible that the small sample size reduced accuracy. Those with persistent disease had in common more public clonotypes (about 3,000) than new patients (approximately 970).

Specified time point: newly diagnosed GD, antithyroid drugs for less than 3 months. From RNA extracted from PBMCs, the TCR library was made. The authors drew around 9 milliliters of peripheral blood into EDTA tubes. Library construction for TCR beta used iRepertoire HTBI primers and Arm-PCR of CDR3 regions. TCRdb ran MiXCR on the multiplex PCR reads and lists one entry per CDR3 protein. The data show 320,000 or so distinct CDR3 sequences, with 15% to 20% seen just once and 35% to 45% held by the top ten. Germline-derived CDR1 and CDR2 are WSHSY and SAAADI. This CDR3 comprises 15 residues. Between the trimmed V and J ends, which lost 2 bases and 3 bases, there was a span of 13 bases.

The TCR sequence derives from a female donor with Graves disease. The sample in question was peripheral blood mononuclear cells (PBMCs), obtained at new diagnosis, from a patient treated with antithyroid drugs. This sequence joins TRBV10-2 and TRBJ2-5; TRBD2 is a possible D gene (6 bases). The CDR3 here is CASSEPGLFKETQYF. The CDR3 DNA sequence: TGCGCCAGCAGTGAGCCTGGACTATTTAAAGAGACCCAGTACTTC.